The 11 T cell receptor beta chains given below trace back to one sample, sequenced in a study of blood T cells in healthy people across ages. Next came a second PCR, run for about 7 to 11 cycles, which used a sample-barcoded 5' primer along with a J-beta primer mix. TCRdb re-called the 5' RACE reads with MiXCR, one entry per CDR3 protein. The sample has around 1,700,000 distinct CDR3 sequences; 28% are singletons. The sample comprised blood. The source of these receptors is a woman between 25 and 40 years old in good health.

This clonotype turned up a few times. This chain uses TRBV10-3 with TRBJ2-4; 9 positions agree with TRBD2. The DNA end is a closer match to TRBJ2-7, so the J assignment may be wrong. Germline CDR1 reads ENHRY; CDR2 reads SYGVKD. The length of the CDR3 is 15 residues. CDR3 amino acids: CAISGGTSTAYEQYF. In nucleotides, the CDR3 is TGTGCCATCAGTGGCGGGACTAGCACTGCCTACGAGCAGTACTTC.

This chain connects TRBV9 to TRBJ1-6; D not certain. This CDR3 has 13 amino acids. Trimming cost V 0 bases and J 8 bases, with 6 bases left between them. CDR1 and CDR2 (germline): SGDLS, YYNGEE. The CDR3 DNA follows: TGTGCCAGCAGCGTAGGGGGTGATTCACCCCTCCACTTT. Encoded protein: CASSVGGDSPLHF.

The rearrangement joins TRBV7-2 to TRBJ2-3, with 12 nucleotides matching TRBD2. J was trimmed by 5 bases and V by 8 bases; bases with no gene match: 8. Germline CDR1 is SGHTA and CDR2 is FQGNSA. The CDR3 is 15 amino acids. The CDR3 protein is CASCLAGGAQDTQYF. CDR3 DNA sequence: TGTGCCAGCTGCCTAGCGGGAGGGGCTCAAGATACGCAGTATTTT.

This chain uses TRBV7-9 with TRBJ1-3; TRBD1 matches 12 bases. CDR1 and CDR2 (germline): SEHNR, FQNEAQ (reference sequence). CDR3 length equals 18 residues. J lost 4 bases, V lost 6 bases, and 13 bases had no gene match. As DNA, the CDR3 is TGTGCCAGCAGAAGGGACAGGGGGCTGTACCCCTCCGGAAACACCATATATTTT. Its translation is CASRRDRGLYPSGNTIYF.

Notes on this clonotype: This may be a read error, as it is one base from a much larger clone. The V and J genes are TRBV4-1 and TRBJ2-1; 8 nucleotides line up with TRBD1. This CDR3 has 15 residues. The V gene end was trimmed by 2 bases and the J gene end by 13 bases; junction bases not matched to a gene: 13. CDR1 and CDR2 from the germline V gene are MGHRA and YSYEKL. The CDR3 DNA reads TGCGCCAGCAGCCAAACCGACAGGGGTGGGTACATTCAGTTCTTC. It encodes CASSQTDRGGYIQFF.

This chain links TRBV6-5 with TRBJ2-4; D gene unclear. The CDR3 has 17 amino acids. CDR1 MNHEY and CDR2 SVGAGI come from the germline V gene. V lost 0 bases to trimming and J lost 0 bases, with 12 bases between them. The CDR3 reads CASSYSGINLAKNIQYF. CDR3 DNA sequence: TGTGCCAGCAGTTACTCGGGGATAAACCTAGCCAAAAACATTCAGTACTTC.

As for this clonotype: One junction end does not reproduce the germline sequence, and a read error may be involved. The chain recombines TRBV12-3 or TRBV12-4 with TRBJ2-3; TRBD2 agrees at 11 bases. This CDR3 comprises 16 residues. Here the CDR3 DNA reads TGTGCCAGCAGTCCTTGGACTAGCGGGTCTACAGATACGCAGGATTTT. This encodes CASSPWTSGSTDTQDF.

The chain recombines TRBV11-2 with TRBJ2-2; maybe TRBD2 (7 bases). V lost 5 bases, J lost 2 bases, and 15 bases lay in between. CDR1 is SGHAT, CDR2 FQNNGV, per germline. The length of the CDR3 is 16 residues. The CDR3 loop reads CASSQVRGANTGELFF. CDR3 DNA sequence: TGTGCCAGCAGCCAGGTTCGGGGGGCAAACACCGGGGAGCTGTTTTTT. Drawing the rest from reference TRBV11-2 and TRBJ2-2, the complete variable domain is EAGVAQSPRYKIIEKRQSVAFWCNPISGHATLYWYQQILGQGPKLLIQFQNNGVVDDSQLPKDRFSAERLKGVDSTLKIQPAKLEDSAVYLCASSQVRGANTGELFFGEGSRLTVL.

J is TRBJ2-3 and V is TRBV20-1; 13 bases align to TRBD2. Trimming removed 6 bases from V and 4 bases from J; junction bases left unmatched: 1. CDR1 DFQATT and CDR2 SNEGSKA come from the germline V gene (reference sequence). The CDR3 covers 13 residues. CDR3 region: CSAGLAGADTQYF. CDR3 DNA sequence: TGCAGTGCCGGACTAGCGGGAGCAGATACGCAGTATTTT.

This clonotype was detected only a few times. The chain joins TRBV20-1 to TRBJ2-1, with 8 bases lining up with TRBD2. Per the germline V gene, CDR1 is DFQATT and CDR2 is SNEGSKA (reference sequence). The trim removed 3 bases at V and 7 bases at J, leaving 11 bases unmatched. The CDR3 length is 15 residues. Here the CDR3 DNA reads TGCAGTGCTAGGGACCGACGGGCGGGAGGAAATGAGCAGTTCTTC. It is translated as CSARDRRAGGNEQFF.

In this sample, this clonotype turned up many times. The chain has TRBV4-1 and TRBJ2-7; 10 nucleotides align to TRBD2. The germline V gene has CDR1 MGHRA and CDR2 YSYEKL. This CDR3 contains 17 residues. The V and J ends lost 0 bases and 4 bases, in that order; junction bases with no gene match: 9. The CDR3 sequence: CASSQDLSSGGMYEQYF. The DNA for the CDR3 is TGCGCCAGCAGCCAAGATCTTTCTAGCGGGGGTATGTACGAGCAGTACTTC.